These 11 T cell receptor beta chains were all obtained from the same sample, sequenced in a study of vaccination and CD4 T cells after COVID-19. The antigens for these receptors are not known. Cultured CD4+ T cells had their DNA profiled by the Oncomine TCR Beta short-read assay. TCRdb re-derived calls from the PCR reads in MiXCR, one entry per CDR3 protein. The sample contains about 19,000 distinct CDR3 sequences, roughly 50% of which appear only once. Treatment given: roughly 10-day PBMC culture with coronavirus spike peptide pools or control peptides (ViraFEST assay). The sample taken for sequencing was CD4+ T cells from blood, cultured in vitro. The receptors originated from a human donor who had recovered from COVID-19.

The rearrangement uses TRBV2 and TRBJ2-5; possible D gene TRBD2, 6 bases. In germline, CDR1 is SNHLY, CDR2 FYNNEI. The CDR3 consists of 18 residues. V lost 3 bases and J 1 base, leaving 21 bases between the germline ends. CDR3 nucleotide sequence: TGTGCCAGCAGTGATGGAGGGATTGGGTTGGGAGGCCAAGAGACCCAGTACTTC. Translated: CASSDGGIGLGGQETQYF. Together with reference TRBV2 and TRBJ2-5, the CDR3 gives the full variable domain: EPEVTQTPSHQVTQMGQEVILRCVPISNHLYFYWYRQILGQKVEFLVSFYNNEISEKSEIFDDQFSVERPDGSNFTLKIRSTKLEDSAMYFCASSDGGIGLGGQETQYFGPGTRLLVL.

This clonotype was counted only a few times. The chain uses TRBV15 and TRBJ1-5, with TRBD1 as a possible D gene (5 bases). The germline V gene encodes CDR1 LNHNV and CDR2 YYDKDF (reference sequence). This CDR3 region has 16 residues. V was trimmed by 2 bases and J by 3 bases, leaving 14 bases between them. CDR3 loop: CATSRQLDRHNQPQHF. CDR3 nucleotide sequence: TGTGCCACCAGCAGACAGCTTGACAGACACAATCAGCCCCAGCATTTT.

This rearrangement joins TRBV6-1 to TRBJ1-2; D is undetermined. This CDR3 contains 13 residues. CDR1 MNHNS and CDR2 SASEGT come from the germline V gene. Trimming removed 3 bases from V and 8 bases from J, with 13 bases in between. In DNA form, the CDR3 reads TGTGCCAGCAGTGAGGCGGCCGCGGGGGGCTACACCTTC. Residues: CASSEAAAGGYTF.

The chain recombines TRBV6-5 with TRBJ2-2; D is unresolved. Trimming stripped 2 bases from V and 8 bases from J, with 15 bases between. The germline gives CDR1 MNHEY, CDR2 SVGAGI. CDR3 length equals 15 residues. CDR3 in amino acids: CASSYDPARSGELFF. In DNA, the CDR3 is TGTGCCAGCAGTTACGACCCGGCTAGGTCTGGGGAGCTGTTTTTT.

In this sample, this clonotype turned up a few times. CDR3 residues: CAISRDLRSDSPLHF. DNA of the CDR3: TGTGCCATCAGCCGGGACCTCCGGTCGGATTCACCCCTCCACTTT. This rearrangement joins TRBV10-3 to TRBJ1-6, with a weak D call TRBD1 (5 bases). Germline-derived CDR1 and CDR2 are ENHRY and SYGVKD. The germline V and J ends were trimmed by 6 bases and 8 bases, with 17 bases remaining between them. This CDR3 spans 15 amino acids.

The chain recombines TRBV6-1 with TRBJ1-1, with 7 bases that match TRBD1. Trimming removed 6 bases from V and 7 bases from J; junction bases left unmatched: 2. The length of the CDR3 is 11 residues. Per the germline V gene, CDR1 is MNHNS and CDR2 is SASEGT. The DNA for the CDR3 is TGTGCCAGCAGCGACAGGGATGAAGCTTTCTTT. It yields the protein CASSDRDEAFF.

This clonotype was detected once. The chain carries TRBV5-4 and TRBJ2-7, with 7 bases that match TRBD1. The germline CDR1 and CDR2 sequences are SGHNT and YYREEE (reference sequence). This CDR3 has 14 amino acids. V was pared by 2 bases and J by 0 bases, with 2 bases of the junction left unmatched. The DNA for the CDR3 is TGTGCCAGCAGCTTAGGGACAGTCTCCTACGAGCAGTACTTC. This encodes CASSLGTVSYEQYF.

Written as DNA, the CDR3 is TGCGCCAGCAGCTTGGGACAGGGAGTTTTTGGCGGCTACACCTTC. Protein sequence: CASSLGQGVFGGYTF. The V call is TRBV5-1, the J call TRBJ1-2, with 7 bases that match TRBD1. This CDR3 region has 15 residues. CDR1 SGHRS and CDR2 YFSETQ come from the germline V gene. With 0 bases clipped from V and 8 bases from J, the junction kept 10 bases outside the gene matches.

CDR3 in DNA: TGTGCCAGCACGACTAGCGGGGGAAGCGAGCAGTACTTC. It encodes CASTTSGGSEQYF. The rearrangement links TRBV12-3 or TRBV12-4 to TRBJ2-7; 12 nucleotides match TRBD2. J was trimmed by 6 bases and V by 7 bases; bases with no gene match: 4. This CDR3 is built from 13 residues.

This clonotype was observed a single time. J is TRBJ2-7 and V is TRBV21-1; TRBD1 is the table's D call and was not checked against the DNA. TRBV21-1 counts as a pseudogene. The CDR3 has 13 amino acids. In DNA, the CDR3 is TGTGCCGACCCAGATAGGGGTAGGGGCGAGCAGTACTTC. Its protein product is CADPDRGRGEQYF.

The chain has TRBV7-9 and TRBJ2-5; D is perhaps TRBD2 (5 bases). The CDR3 spans 14 residues. The germline gives CDR1 SEHNR, CDR2 FQNEAQ (reference sequence). With 11 bases removed from V and 5 bases from J, the gap between germline ends came to 21 bases. The CDR3: CASRRSAKEETQYF. The CDR3 coding sequence is TGTGCCTCCCGACGTAGCGCGAAAGAGGAGACCCAGTACTTC.